The sample holds many counts of the clone carrying this TCR beta chain. To make TCR beta libraries, researchers used iRepertoire HTBI primers and Arm-PCR of CDR3 regions. TCRdb itself ran the multiplex PCR reads through MiXCR, one entry per CDR3 protein. The top ten hold about 17% of the sample, which has over 500,000 distinct CDR3 sequences, about 15% seen once. This entry comes from a study of regulatory T cells in long-lasting Graves disease. The time point here: newly diagnosed GD, antithyroid drugs for less than 3 months. PBMC RNA was the source of the TCR library. The V end was cut by 4 bases, the J end by 3 bases, with 10 bases between. The CDR3 contains 13 residues. Germline V gene lookup returns CDR1 SGHKS and CDR2 YYEKEE (reference sequence). The sample was also linked to a second study, of T cells in Graves' hyperthyroidism and ophthalmopathy.

The chain combines TRBV5-5 with TRBJ2-5; D possibly corresponds to TRBD1 (5 bases). This sample comprised peripheral blood mononuclear cells (PBMCs), obtained at new diagnosis, from a patient treated with antithyroid drugs. This TCR was sampled from a woman in her 30s with Graves disease. CDR3 amino acids: CASSRQIEETQYF. The CDR3 DNA follows: TGTGCCAGCAGCCGACAGATAGAAGAGACCCAGTACTTC.